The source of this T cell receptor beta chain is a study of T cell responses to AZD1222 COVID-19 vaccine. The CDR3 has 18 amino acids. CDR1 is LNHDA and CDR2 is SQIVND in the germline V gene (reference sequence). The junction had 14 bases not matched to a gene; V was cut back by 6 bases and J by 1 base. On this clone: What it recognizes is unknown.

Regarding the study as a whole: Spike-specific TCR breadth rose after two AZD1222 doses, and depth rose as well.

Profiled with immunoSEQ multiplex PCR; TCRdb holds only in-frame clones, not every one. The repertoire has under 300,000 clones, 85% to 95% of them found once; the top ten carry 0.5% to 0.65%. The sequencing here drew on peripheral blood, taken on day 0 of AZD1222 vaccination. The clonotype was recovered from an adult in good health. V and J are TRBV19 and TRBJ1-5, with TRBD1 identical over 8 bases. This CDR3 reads CASSNSRTGFGSNQPQHF. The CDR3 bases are TGTGCCAGTAGCAATTCCCGGACAGGGTTCGGCAGCAATCAGCCCCAGCATTTT.